This T cell receptor (beta chain) was sequenced in a study of blood T cell repertoires in COVID-19. With 5 bases removed from V and 4 bases from J, the gap between germline ends came to 11 bases. From germline, CDR1 is MDHEN and CDR2 SYDVKM. This CDR3 spans 13 amino acids. The method was immunoSEQ multiplex PCR; TCRdb's version includes in-frame clones alone and lacks a portion of them. The profile shows around 77,000 clones, 65% to 90% of them singletons. While infection was still active, Seattle patients were enrolled and then followed longitudinally. The chain employs TRBV28 and TRBJ2-5; D perhaps matches TRBD1 (6 bases). The sample comprised peripheral blood. The source is a man aged 25-40 years with COVID-19, enrolled during active disease. CDR3 protein: CASSPRDTETQYF. The CDR3 DNA reads TGTGCCAGCAGTCCCCGGGACACAGAGACCCAGTACTTC.